The clone carrying this T cell receptor beta chain was recorded many times. In germline, CDR1 is SGHNT, CDR2 YENEEA. V lost 5 bases, J lost 8 bases, and 18 bases lay in between. The CDR3 is 14 residues long. Investigators excluded patients with uncontrolled infection, other autoimmune disease, pregnancy or lactation. This record belongs to a study of T cells in Graves' hyperthyroidism and ophthalmopathy. The CDR3 regions of TCR beta were amplified from RNA transcripts. The TCR CDR3 was amplified in a first-round RT-PCR using the HTBI primer set. Using its own MiXCR run on the multiplex PCR reads, TCRdb lists one record per CDR3 protein. The table has a few hundred thousand distinct CDR3 sequences, roughly 15% seen once.

The chain couples TRBV11-3 to TRBJ1-1; D possibly corresponds to TRBD1 (5 bases). This TCR was sampled from a woman between 25 and 40 years old with Graves' ophthalmopathy. Material for sequencing was blood. CDR3 nucleotide sequence: TGTGCCAGCAGCAGCCCCCTTCGGAGGGGCGAAGCTTTCTTT. Translating gives CASSSPLRRGEAFF.